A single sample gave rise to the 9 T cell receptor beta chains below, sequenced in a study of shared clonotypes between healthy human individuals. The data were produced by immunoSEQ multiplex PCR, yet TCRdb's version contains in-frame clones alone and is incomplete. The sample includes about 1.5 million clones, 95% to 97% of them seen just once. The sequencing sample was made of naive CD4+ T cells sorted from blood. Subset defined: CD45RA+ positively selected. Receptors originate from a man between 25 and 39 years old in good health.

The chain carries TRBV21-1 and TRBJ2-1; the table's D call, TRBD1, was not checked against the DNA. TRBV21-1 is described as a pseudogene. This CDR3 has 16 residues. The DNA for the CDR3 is TGTGCCAGCAGCAAGACAGGGGGCTTGGTTGAGGATGAGCAGTTCTTC. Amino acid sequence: CASSKTGGLVEDEQFF.

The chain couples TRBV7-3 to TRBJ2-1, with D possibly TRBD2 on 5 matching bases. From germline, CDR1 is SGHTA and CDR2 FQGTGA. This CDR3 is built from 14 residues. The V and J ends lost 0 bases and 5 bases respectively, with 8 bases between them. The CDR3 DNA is TGTGCCAGCAGCTTAACGTCGGGGAACAATGAGCAGTTCTTC. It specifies CASSLTSGNNEQFF.

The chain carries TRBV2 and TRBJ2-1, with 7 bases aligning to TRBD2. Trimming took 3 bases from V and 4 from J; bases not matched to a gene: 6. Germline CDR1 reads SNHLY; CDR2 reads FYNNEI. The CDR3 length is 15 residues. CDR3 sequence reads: CASSDVGGLYNEQFF. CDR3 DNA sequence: TGTGCCAGCAGTGACGTGGGAGGGCTATACAATGAGCAGTTCTTC.

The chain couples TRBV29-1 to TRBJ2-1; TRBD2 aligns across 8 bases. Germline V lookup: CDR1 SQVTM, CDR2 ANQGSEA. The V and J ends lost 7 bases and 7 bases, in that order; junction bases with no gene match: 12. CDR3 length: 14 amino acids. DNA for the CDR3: TGCAGCGGGGCGGGGGGCAAGGATTTGAATGAGCAGTTCTTC. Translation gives CSGAGGKDLNEQFF.

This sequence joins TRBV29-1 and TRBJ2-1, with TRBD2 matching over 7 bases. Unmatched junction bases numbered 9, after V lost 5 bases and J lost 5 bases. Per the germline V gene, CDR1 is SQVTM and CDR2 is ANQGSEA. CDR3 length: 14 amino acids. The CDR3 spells CSVQRMTSNNEQFF. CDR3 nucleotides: TGCAGCGTTCAGCGGATGACTAGCAACAATGAGCAGTTCTTC.

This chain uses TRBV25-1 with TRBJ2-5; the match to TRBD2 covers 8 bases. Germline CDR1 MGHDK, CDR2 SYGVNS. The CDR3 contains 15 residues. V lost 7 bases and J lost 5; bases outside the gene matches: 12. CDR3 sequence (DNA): TGTGCCAGCACCCCGGGAGGGAGGGAGTTGGAGACCCAGTACTTC. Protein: CASTPGGRELETQYF.

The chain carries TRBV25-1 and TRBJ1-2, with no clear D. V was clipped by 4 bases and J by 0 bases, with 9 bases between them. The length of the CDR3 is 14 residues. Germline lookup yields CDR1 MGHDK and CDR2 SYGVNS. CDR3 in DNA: TGTGCCAGCAGTGTCGGGGTGGCTAACTATGGCTACACCTTC. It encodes CASSVGVANYGYTF.

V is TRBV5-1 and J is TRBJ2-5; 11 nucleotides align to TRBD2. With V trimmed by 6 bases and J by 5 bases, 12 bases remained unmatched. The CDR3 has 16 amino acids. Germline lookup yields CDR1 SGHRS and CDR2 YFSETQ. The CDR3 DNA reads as TGCGCCAGCACTTTTGGACTAGCGGGCCCCCTGGAGACCCAGTACTTC. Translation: CASTFGLAGPLETQYF.

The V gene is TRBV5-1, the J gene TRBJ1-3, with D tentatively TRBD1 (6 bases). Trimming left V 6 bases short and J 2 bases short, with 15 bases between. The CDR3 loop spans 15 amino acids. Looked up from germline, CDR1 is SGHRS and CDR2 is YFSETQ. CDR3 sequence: CASTYEGVTGNTIYF. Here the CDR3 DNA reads TGCGCCAGCACGTACGAGGGGGTAACTGGAAACACCATATATTTT.